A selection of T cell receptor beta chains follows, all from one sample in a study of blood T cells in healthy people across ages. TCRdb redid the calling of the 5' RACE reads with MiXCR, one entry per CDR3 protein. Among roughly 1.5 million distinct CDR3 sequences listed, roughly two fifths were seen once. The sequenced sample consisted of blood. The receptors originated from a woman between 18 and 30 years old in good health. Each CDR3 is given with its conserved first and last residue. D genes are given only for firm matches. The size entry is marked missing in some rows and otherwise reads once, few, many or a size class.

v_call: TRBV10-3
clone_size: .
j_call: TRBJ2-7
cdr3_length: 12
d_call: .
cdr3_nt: TGTGCCATCACCCAAGATCTGTCCGAGCAGTACTTC
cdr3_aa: CAITQDLSEQYF

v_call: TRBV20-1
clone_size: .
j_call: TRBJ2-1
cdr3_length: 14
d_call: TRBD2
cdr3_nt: TGCAGTGCAAGATGGCAGCTAGCGGGGAGCGAGCAGTTCTTC
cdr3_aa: CSARWQLAGSEQFF

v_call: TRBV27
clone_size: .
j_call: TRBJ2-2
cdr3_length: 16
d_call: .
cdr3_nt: TGTGCCAGCAGTTTATTGGGGGGCGCCGACACCGGGGAGCTGTTTTTT
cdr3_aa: CASSLLGGADTGELFF

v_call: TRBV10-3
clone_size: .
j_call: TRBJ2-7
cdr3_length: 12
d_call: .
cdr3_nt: TGTGCCATCGGCGAGACCTCCTACGCGCAGTACTTC
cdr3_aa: CAIGETSYAQYF

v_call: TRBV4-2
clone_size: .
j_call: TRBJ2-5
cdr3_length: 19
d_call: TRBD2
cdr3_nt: TGTGCCAGCAGCCAAGCGATGGGCCCTAGCGGGGGTTTTCAAGAGACCCAGTACTTC
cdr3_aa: CASSQAMGPSGGFQETQYF

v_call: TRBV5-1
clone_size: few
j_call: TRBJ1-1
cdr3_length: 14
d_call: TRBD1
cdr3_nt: TGCGCCAGCAGTACACAGGGGACGAACACTGAAGCTTTCTTT
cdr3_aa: CASSTQGTNTEAFF

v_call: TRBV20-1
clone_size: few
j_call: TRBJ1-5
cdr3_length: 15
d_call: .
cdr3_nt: TGCAGTGCTAGAGAATCGGGGGATAGCAATCAGCCCCAGCATTTT
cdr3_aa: CSARESGDSNQPQHF

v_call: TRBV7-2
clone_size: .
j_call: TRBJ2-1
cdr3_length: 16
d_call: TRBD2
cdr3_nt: TGTGCCAGCAGCAAAAGGACTAGCGGGGTCTACAATGAGCAGTTCTTC
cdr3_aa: CASSKRTSGVYNEQFF

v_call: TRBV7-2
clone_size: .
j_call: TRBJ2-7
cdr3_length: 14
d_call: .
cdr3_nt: TGTGCCAGCAGCTTAGCTAGTTATGCCTACGAGCAGTACTTC
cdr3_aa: CASSLASYAYEQYF

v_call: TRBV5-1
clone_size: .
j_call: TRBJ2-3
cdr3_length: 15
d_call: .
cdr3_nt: TGCGCCAGCACCAGATGGGGAGGCCCCACAGATACGCAGTATTTT
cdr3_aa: CASTRWGGPTDTQYF

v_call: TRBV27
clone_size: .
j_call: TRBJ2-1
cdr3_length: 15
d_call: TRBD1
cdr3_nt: TGTGCCAGCAGGGGACAGATATCCTCCTACAATGAGCAGTTCTTC
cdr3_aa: CASRGQISSYNEQFF

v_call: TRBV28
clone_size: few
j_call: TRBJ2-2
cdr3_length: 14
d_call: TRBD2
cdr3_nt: TGTGCCAGCATCCAGGCTAGCGGCACCGGGGAGCTGTTTTTT
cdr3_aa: CASIQASGTGELFF

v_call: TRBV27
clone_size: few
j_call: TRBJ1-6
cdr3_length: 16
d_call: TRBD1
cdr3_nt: TGTGCCAGCAGTTCCTCAGGGGGCCAGGGTGGTTCACCCCTCCACTTT
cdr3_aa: CASSSSGGQGGSPLHF

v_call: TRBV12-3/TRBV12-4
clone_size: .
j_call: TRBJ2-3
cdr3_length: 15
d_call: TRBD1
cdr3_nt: TGTGCCAGCAGCCGCGCGCAGGGGGGCACAGATACGCAGTATTTT
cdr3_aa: CASSRAQGGTDTQYF

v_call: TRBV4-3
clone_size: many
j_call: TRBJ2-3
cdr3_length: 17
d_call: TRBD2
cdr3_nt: TGCGCCAGCAGCCTCCAAGCGGGGGGGCTCGGTACAGATACGCAGTATTTT
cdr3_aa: CASSLQAGGLGTDTQYF

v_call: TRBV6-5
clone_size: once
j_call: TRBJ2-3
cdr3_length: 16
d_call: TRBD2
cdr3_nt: TGTGCCGGCAGTTACGCTAGCGGGACTAGCACAGATACGCAGTATTTT
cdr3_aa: CAGSYASGTSTDTQYF

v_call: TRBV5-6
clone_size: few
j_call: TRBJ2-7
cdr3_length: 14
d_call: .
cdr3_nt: TGTGCCAGCAGCTTGGGTCTGGAGACCTACGAGCAGTACTTC
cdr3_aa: CASSLGLETYEQYF

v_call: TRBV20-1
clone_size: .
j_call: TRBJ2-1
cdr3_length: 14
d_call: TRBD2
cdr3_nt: TGCAGTGCTCCCGGACTAGCGGGGTTTAATGAGCAGTTCTTC
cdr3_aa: CSAPGLAGFNEQFF

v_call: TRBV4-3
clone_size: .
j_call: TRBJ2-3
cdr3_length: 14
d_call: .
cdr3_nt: TGCGCCAGCAGCCAAGAGACGGGGCTAGGTACGCAGTATTTT
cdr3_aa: CASSQETGLGTQYF

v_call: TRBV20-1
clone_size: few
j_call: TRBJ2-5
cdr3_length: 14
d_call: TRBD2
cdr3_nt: TGCAGTGCCCGAGTAGCGGGGCACCAAGAGACCCAGTACTTC
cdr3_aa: CSARVAGHQETQYF

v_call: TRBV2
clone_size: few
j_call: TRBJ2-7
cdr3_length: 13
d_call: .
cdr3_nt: TGTGCCAGCAGTGTTCAGGAGGGCTCTCGGCAGTACTTC
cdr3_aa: CASSVQEGSRQYF

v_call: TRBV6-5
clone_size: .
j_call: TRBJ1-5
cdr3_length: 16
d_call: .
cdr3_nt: TGTGCCAGCAACCCCTTTCAACCAGCTAGCAATCAGCCCCAGCATTTT
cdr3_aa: CASNPFQPASNQPQHF

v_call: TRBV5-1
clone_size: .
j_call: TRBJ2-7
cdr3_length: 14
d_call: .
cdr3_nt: TGCGCCACCTCCCTCGGGGCGAGCTCCTACGAGCAGTACTTC
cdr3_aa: CATSLGASSYEQYF

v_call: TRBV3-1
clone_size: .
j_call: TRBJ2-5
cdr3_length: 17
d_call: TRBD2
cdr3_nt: TGTGCCAGCAGCCAAGATTTTAGCGGGGGGCCGAGGGAGACCCAGTACTTC
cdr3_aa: CASSQDFSGGPRETQYF

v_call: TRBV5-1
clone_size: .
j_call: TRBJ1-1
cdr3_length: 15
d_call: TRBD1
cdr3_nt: TGCGCCAGCAGCTCGGGTAGGACAGGGAACACTGAAGCTTTCTTT
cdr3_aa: CASSSGRTGNTEAFF

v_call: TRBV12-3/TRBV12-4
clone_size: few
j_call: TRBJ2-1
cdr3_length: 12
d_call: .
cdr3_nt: TGTGCCAGCAGTCATCGCTACAGCGAGCAGTTCTTC
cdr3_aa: CASSHRYSEQFF

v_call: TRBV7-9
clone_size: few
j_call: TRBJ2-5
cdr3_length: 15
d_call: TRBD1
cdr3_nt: TGTGCCAGCACCCTTAAGGGGAACAGGGGTGAGGAGCAGTACTTC
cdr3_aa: CASTLKGNRGEEQYF

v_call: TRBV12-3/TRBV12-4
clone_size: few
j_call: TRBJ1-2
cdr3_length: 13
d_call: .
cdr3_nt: TGTGCCAGCAGTTTAATTAGGACGGATGGCTACACCTTC
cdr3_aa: CASSLIRTDGYTF

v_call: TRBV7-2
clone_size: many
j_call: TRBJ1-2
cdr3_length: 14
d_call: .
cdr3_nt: TGTGCCAGCAGCTTCGACCCCTTAAACTATGGCTACACCTTC
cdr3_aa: CASSFDPLNYGYTF

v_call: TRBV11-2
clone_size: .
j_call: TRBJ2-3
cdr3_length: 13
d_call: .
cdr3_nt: TGTGCCAGCAGCTGCACTGGCACAGATACGCAGTATTTT
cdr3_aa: CASSCTGTDTQYF

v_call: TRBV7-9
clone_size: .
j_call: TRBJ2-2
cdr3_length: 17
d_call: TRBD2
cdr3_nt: TGTGCCAGCAGCTTAGGCAGACTAGCGGGAGACACCGGGGAGCTGTTTTTT
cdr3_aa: CASSLGRLAGDTGELFF

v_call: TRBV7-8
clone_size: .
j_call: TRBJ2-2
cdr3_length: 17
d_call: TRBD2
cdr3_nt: TGTGCCAGCAGCGCTAGCGGGGGGGCCGAGAACACCGGGGAGCTGTTTTTT
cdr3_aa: CASSASGGAENTGELFF

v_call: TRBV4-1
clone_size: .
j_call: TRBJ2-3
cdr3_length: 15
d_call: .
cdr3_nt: TGCGCCGGCAGCCAAGACCCGGGTCCCACAGATACGCAGTATTTT
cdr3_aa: CAGSQDPGPTDTQYF

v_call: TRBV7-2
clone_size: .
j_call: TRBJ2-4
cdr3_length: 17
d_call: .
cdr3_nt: TGTGCCAGCGGCCTAGAGGTGCGGCTTTTAGCCAAAAACATTCAGTACTTC
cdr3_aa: CASGLEVRLLAKNIQYF

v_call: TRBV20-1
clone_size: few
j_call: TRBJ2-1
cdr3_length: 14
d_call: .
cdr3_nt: TGCAGTGCCAGAGTTGGGGTTCTCCACAATGAGCAGTTCTTC
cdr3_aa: CSARVGVLHNEQFF

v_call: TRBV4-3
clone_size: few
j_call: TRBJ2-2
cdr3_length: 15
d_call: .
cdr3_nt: TGCGCCAGCAGCCAAGCAGTGGTTAGCACCGGGGAGCTGTTTTTT
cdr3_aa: CASSQAVVSTGELFF

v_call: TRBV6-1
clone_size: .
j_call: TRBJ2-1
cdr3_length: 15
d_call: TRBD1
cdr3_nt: TGTGCCAGCAGTGAAGTTGGGACAGGGAGGGAGACCCAGTTCTTC
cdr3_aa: CASSEVGTGRETQFF

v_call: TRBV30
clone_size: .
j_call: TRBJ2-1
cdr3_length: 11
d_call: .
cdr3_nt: TGTGCCTGGAGTGTGAGCAATGAGCAGTTCTTC
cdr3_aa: CAWSVSNEQFF

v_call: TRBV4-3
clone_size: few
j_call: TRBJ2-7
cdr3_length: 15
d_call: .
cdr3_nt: TGCGCCAGCAGCCAAGGGCGGGCTAGCTCCTACGAGCAGTACTTC
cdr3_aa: CASSQGRASSYEQYF

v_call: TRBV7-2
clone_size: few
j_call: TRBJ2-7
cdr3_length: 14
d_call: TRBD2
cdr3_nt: TGTGCCAGCAGCCCGGGAGGGACTATCTACGAGCAGTACTTC
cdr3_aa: CASSPGGTIYEQYF

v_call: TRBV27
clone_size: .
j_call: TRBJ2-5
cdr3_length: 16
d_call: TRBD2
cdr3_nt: TGTGCCAGCAGTATTAAGGCTAGCGGGGTTCAAGAGACCCAGTACTTC
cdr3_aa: CASSIKASGVQETQYF

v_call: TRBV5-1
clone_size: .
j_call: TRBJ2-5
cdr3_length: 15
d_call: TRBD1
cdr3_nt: TGCGCCAGCAGCTTCCGACAGGGCCCCCAAGAGACCCAGTACTTC
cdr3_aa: CASSFRQGPQETQYF

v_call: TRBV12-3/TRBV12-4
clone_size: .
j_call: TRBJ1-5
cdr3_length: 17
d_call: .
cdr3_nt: TGTGCCAGCAGTTTAGCGCTGGGGAAGTATAGCAATCAGCCCCAGCATTTT
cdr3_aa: CASSLALGKYSNQPQHF

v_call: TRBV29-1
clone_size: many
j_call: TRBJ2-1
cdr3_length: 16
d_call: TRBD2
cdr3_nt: TGCAGCGTACTCGGGACTAGCGGGGTTTCCTACAATGAGCAGTTCTTC
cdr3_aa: CSVLGTSGVSYNEQFF

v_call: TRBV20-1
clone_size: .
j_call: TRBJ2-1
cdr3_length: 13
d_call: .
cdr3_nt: TGCAGTGCCAAGCGCTCAACTCTGGGGACCCAGTTCTTC
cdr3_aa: CSAKRSTLGTQFF

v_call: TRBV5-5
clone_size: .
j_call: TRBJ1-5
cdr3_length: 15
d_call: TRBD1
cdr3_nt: TGTGCCAGCAGTAGACAGGGACAGGTCAATCAGCCCCAGCATTTT
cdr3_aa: CASSRQGQVNQPQHF

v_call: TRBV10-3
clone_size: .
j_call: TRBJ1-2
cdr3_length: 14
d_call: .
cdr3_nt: TGTGCCATCAGTGGGGAGAACAGGGAGGCTGGCTACACCTTC
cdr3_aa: CAISGENREAGYTF

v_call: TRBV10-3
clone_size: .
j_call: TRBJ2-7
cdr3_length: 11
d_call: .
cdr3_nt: TGTGCCACCACAGGATGGTGCGAGCAGTACTTC
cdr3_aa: CATTGWCEQYF

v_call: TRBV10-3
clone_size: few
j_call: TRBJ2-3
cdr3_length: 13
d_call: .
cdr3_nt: TGTGCCATCAGTGACCTGGCCACAGATACGCAGTATTTT
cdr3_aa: CAISDLATDTQYF

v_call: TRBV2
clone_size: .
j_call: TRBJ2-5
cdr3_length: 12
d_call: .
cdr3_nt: TGTGCCAGCAGTGAAGGGGCGGAGACCCAGTACTTC
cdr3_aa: CASSEGAETQYF

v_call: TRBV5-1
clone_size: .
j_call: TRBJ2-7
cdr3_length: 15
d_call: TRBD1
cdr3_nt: TGCGCCAGCAGCTTGGCTGGGACAGCCATCTACGAGCAGTACTTC
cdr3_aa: CASSLAGTAIYEQYF

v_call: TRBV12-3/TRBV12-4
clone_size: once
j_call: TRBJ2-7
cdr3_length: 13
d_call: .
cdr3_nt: TGTGCCAGCAGACAGACTGGGGTCTACGAGCAGTACTTC
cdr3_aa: CASRQTGVYEQYF

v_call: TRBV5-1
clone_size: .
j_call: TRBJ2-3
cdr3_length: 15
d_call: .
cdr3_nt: TGCGCCAGCAGCGGCGGCCTAATTAGCACAGATACGCAGTATTTT
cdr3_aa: CASSGGLISTDTQYF

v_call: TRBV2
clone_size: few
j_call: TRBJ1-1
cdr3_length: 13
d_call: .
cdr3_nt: TGTGCCAGCAGCCGGGTCCTGGGGACTGAAGCTTTCTTT
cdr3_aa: CASSRVLGTEAFF

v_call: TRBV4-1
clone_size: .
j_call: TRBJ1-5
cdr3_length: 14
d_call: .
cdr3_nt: TGCGCCAGCAGCGAAGCGGGGGACCATCAGCCCCAGCATTTT
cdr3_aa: CASSEAGDHQPQHF